The 12 T cell receptor beta chains presented below share a single source sample, sequenced in a study of shared clonotypes between healthy human individuals. TCRdb's copy holds only in-frame clones and misses some; the assay was immunoSEQ multiplex PCR. The sample carries about a million clones, about 80% recorded once. What was sequenced was memory CD4+ T cells from PBMCs. Described subset: CD45RA-negative fraction. Receptor source: a man aged 18 to 29 in good health. Some clones in this sample may be carry-over from other donors' samples.

In its sample, this clone was seen once. The V call is TRBV4-2, the J call TRBJ2-7, with unresolved D. Deletions cut 1 base from V and 2 bases from J, with 6 bases between. CDR3 length equals 13 residues. CDR1 is LGHNA, CDR2 YNFKEQ, per germline. CDR3 nucleotides: TGTGCCAGCAGCCAAGGGCCCGCCTACGAGCAGTACTTC. This gives the protein CASSQGPAYEQYF.

The V gene is TRBV20-1, the J gene TRBJ2-1; D remains unclear. This CDR3 region has 11 residues. V was shortened by 3 bases and J by 8 bases, with 8 bases between the two germline ends. Germline V CDR1 and CDR2: DFQATT, SNEGSKA (reference sequence). For the CDR3, the DNA is TGCAGTGCTAGGAGTAGCCATGAGCAGTTCTTC. Translating it yields CSARSSHEQFF.

DNA for the CDR3: TGTGCCAGCAGCTTAGGGGCAGGCAAAAGCGGGGGCAATGAGCAGTTCTTC. It codes for CASSLGAGKSGGNEQFF. The chain employs TRBV7-6 and TRBJ2-1; 8 bases agree with TRBD2. The length of the CDR3 is 17 residues. The germline V gene has CDR1 SGHVS and CDR2 FNYEAQ. Trimming at V came to 1 base and at J to 6 bases, leaving 11 bases not matched to a gene.

This chain links TRBV6-5 with TRBJ1-3; TRBD1 agrees at 11 bases. The CDR3 runs to 13 residues. V was clipped by 4 bases and J by 7 bases; unmatched bases: 0. Germline V CDR1 and CDR2: MNHEY, SVGAGI. The CDR3 DNA reads TGTGCCAGCAGTTGGGACAGGGGGAACACCATATATTTT. Protein product: CASSWDRGNTIYF.

CDR3 sequence reads: CASSVRPDTYEQYF. The CDR3 DNA reads TGTGCCAGCAGCGTTAGACCGGATACCTACGAGCAGTACTTC. The chain combines TRBV9 with TRBJ2-7; D ambiguous. The CDR3 has 14 amino acids. Germline V gene sequence: CDR1 SGDLS, CDR2 YYNGEE. Deletions cut 2 bases from V and 2 bases from J, with 11 bases between.

This chain uses TRBV4-3 with TRBJ2-7; D unresolved. The CDR3 loop spans 16 amino acids. V lost 1 base to trimming and J lost 2 bases, with 15 bases between them. Germline V lookup: CDR1 LGHNA, CDR2 YSLEER. As DNA, the CDR3 is TGCGCCAGCAGCCAAGGAGTGGACGCCACAACCTACGAGCAGTACTTC. Amino acid sequence: CASSQGVDATTYEQYF.

The chain couples TRBV11-3 to TRBJ2-3; D might be TRBD1 or TRBD2, each matching 5 bases. V lost 1 base and J 5 bases, leaving 10 bases between the germline ends. The CDR3 is 14 amino acids. CDR1 and CDR2 (germline): SGHNT, YENEEA. The CDR3 protein is CASSLGGVGDTQYF. The CDR3 DNA follows: TGTGCCAGCAGCTTAGGAGGGGTGGGAGATACGCAGTATTTT.

The chain recombines TRBV28 with TRBJ1-2; D is possibly TRBD1 (5 bases). The CDR3 runs 16 residues. Germline CDR1 and CDR2: MDHEN and SYDVKM. Trimming took off 3 bases at V and 8 bases at J, with 22 bases between the two ends. The DNA for the CDR3 is TGTGCCAGCAGTTTCCTCGAGGGACGGACCCAAGGGGGCTACACCTTC. Translation gives CASSFLEGRTQGGYTF.

The chain joins TRBV2 to TRBJ2-7; no firm D call. The CDR3 runs to 11 residues. Germline V gene sequence: CDR1 SNHLY, CDR2 FYNNEI. The V gene lost 6 bases and the J gene lost 4 bases, with 7 bases spanning the gap. CDR3 loop: CASREIYEQYF. The DNA of the CDR3 is TGTGCCAGCAGGGAAATTTACGAGCAGTACTTC.

The chain has TRBV7-2 and TRBJ1-4, with D unclear. The CDR3 sequence is 15 residues long. Germline CDR1 is SGHTA and CDR2 is FQGNSA. V lost 1 base and J lost 0, with 6 bases in between. The CDR3 bases are TGTGCCAGCAGCTTAGGGTCCACAACTAATGAAAAACTGTTTTTT. This encodes CASSLGSTTNEKLFF.

As to this clone: A far larger clone lies a single base away; this is likely a read error. Within the sample, other DNA sequences also encode this same CDR3. The chain couples TRBV30 to TRBJ2-2; D might be TRBD1 or TRBD2, each matching 6 bases. CDR1 and CDR2 (germline): GTSNPN, SVGIG (reference sequence). This CDR3 spans 15 amino acids. The CDR3 loop reads CAWRSAGEDTGELFF. The CDR3 DNA reads as TGTGCCTGGAGGAGTGCAGGGGAGGATACCGGGGAGCTGTTTTTC.

In regard to this clone: It may be a read error: a sequence one base away is much more abundant. This rearrangement joins TRBV7-3 to TRBJ2-2; a possible D gene is TRBD2 (6 bases). The CDR3 contains 15 residues. The V gene's germline CDR1 is SGHTA and CDR2 FQGTGA. V was clipped by 1 base and J by 1 base, with 7 bases between them. DNA of the CDR3: TGTGCCAGCAGCTTAATGGGAGGGAACACCGGGGAGCTGTTTTTT. It yields the protein CASSLMGGNTGELFF.